The entry below describes one T cell receptor beta chain. Method: immunoSEQ multiplex PCR; TCRdb's copy keeps in-frame clones and lacks some. The sample lists tens of thousands of clones, 85% to 95% occurring once. V gave up 4 bases and J gave up 9 bases; unmatched junction bases: 14. In germline, CDR1 is SGHNT, CDR2 YYREEE (reference sequence). The CDR3 runs to 15 residues. The data originate from a study of T cell clones after liver transplantation. Study as a whole: Pre-transplant mixed lymphocyte reactions yielded third-party-reactive TCRbeta sequences as comparators for graft-donor-reactive sequences.

The input for sequencing was CD8+ T cells from blood, taken roughly 25 months after liver transplant. The TCR comes from a human patient who received a liver transplant. Some T cells may be provided by the graft donor. This chain joins TRBV5-4 and TRBJ2-7, with 9 bases matching TRBD1. CDR3 nucleotide sequence: TGTGCCAGCAGCGCCCCAGGACAGGGGACCTTAGGGCAGTACTTC. It codes for CASSAPGQGTLGQYF.